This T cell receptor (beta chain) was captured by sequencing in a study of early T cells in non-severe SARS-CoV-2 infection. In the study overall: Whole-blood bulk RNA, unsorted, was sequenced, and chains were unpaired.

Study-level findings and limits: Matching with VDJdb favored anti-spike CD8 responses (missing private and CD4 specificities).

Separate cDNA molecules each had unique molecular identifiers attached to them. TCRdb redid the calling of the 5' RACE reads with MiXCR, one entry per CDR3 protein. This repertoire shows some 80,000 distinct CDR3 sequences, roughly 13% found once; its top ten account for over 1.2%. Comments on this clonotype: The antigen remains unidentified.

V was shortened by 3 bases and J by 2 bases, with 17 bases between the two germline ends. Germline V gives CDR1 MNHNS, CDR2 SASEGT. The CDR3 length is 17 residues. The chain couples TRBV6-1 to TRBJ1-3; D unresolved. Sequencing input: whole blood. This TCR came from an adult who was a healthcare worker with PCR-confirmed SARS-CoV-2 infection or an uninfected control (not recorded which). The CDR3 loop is CASSDPLVGPTGNTIYF. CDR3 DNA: TGTGCCAGCAGTGATCCCCTTGTGGGCCCCACTGGAAACACCATATATTTT.